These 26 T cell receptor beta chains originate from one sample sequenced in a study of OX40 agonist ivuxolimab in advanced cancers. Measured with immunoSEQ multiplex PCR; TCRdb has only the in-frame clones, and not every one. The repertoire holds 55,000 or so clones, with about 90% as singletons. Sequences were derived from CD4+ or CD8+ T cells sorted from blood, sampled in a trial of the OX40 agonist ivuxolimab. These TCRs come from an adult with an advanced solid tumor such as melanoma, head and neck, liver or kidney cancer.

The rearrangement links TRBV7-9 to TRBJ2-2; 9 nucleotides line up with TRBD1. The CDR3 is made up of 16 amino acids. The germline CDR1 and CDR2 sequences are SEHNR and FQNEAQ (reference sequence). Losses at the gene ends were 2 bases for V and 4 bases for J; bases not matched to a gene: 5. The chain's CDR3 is CASSLSWDRATGELFF. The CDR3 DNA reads TGTGCCAGCAGCTTATCCTGGGACAGGGCCACCGGGGAGCTGTTTTTT.

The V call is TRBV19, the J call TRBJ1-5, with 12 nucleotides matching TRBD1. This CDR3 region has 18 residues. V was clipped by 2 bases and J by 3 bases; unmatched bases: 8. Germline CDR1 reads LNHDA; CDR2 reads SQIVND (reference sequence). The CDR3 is CASSISKGQGANNQPQHF. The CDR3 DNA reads TGTGCCAGTAGTATATCCAAGGGACAGGGGGCCAACAATCAGCCCCAGCATTTT. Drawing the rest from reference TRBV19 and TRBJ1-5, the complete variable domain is DGGITQSPKYLFRKEGQNVTLSCEQNLNHDAMYWYRQDPGQGLRLIYYSQIVNDFQKGDIAEGYSVSREKKESFPLTVTSAQKNPTAFYLCASSISKGQGANNQPQHFGDGTRLSIL.

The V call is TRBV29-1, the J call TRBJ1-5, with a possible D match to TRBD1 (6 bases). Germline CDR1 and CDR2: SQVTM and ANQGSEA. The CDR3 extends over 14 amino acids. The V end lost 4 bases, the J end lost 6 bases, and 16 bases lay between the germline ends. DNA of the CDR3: TGCAGCGTTGTAGCTGGGGGGGCTGGTCAGCCCCAGCATTTT. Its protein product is CSVVAGGAGQPQHF.

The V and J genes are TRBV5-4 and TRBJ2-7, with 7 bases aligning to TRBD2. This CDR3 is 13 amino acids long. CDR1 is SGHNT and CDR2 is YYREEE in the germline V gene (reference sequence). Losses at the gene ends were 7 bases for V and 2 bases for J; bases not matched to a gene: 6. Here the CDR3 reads CASRLAGTYEQYF. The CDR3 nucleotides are TGTGCCAGCCGACTAGCTGGTACCTACGAGCAGTACTTC.

CDR3 coding DNA: TGCGCCAGCAGCCCTCCCACAGGGTATACTGACTATGGCTACACCTTC. Its translation is CASSPPTGYTDYGYTF. The chain joins TRBV4-1 to TRBJ1-2, with D tentatively TRBD1 (6 bases). The CDR3 sequence is 16 residues long. V was pared by 4 bases and J by 3 bases, with 18 bases between. Germline loops: CDR1 MGHRA, CDR2 YSYEKL.

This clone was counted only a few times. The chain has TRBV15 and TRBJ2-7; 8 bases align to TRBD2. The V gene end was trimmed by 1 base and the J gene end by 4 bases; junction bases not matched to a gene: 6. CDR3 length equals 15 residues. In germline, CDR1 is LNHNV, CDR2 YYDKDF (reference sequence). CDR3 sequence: CATSRGSGGRYEQYF. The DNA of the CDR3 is TGTGCCACCAGCAGAGGGAGCGGGGGTCGTTACGAGCAGTACTTC. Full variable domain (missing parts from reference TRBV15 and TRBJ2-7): DAMVIQNPRYQVTQFGKPVTLSCSQTLNHNVMYWYQQKSSQAPKLLFHYYDKDFNNEADTPDNFQSRRPNTSFCFLDIRSPGLGDTAMYLCATSRGSGGRYEQYFGPGTRLTVT.

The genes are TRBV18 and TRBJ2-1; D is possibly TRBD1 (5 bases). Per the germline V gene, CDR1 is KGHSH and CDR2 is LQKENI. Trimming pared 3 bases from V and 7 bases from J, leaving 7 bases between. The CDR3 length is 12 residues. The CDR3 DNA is TGTGCCAGCTCACCGCAGGGAAATGAGCAGTTCTTC. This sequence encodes CASSPQGNEQFF.

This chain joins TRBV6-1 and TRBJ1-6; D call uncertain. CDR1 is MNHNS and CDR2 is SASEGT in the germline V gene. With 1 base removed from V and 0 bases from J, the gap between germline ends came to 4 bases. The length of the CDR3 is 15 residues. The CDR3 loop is CASSEDSSYNSPLHF. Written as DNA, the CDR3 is TGTGCCAGCAGTGAAGACAGCTCCTATAATTCACCCCTCCACTTT.

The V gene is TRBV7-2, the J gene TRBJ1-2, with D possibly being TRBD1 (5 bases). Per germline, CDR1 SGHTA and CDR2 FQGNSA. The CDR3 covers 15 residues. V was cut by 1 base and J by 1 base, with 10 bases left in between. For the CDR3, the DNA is TGTGCCAGCAGCTTAGTCGACAGTGATAACTATGGCTACACCTTC. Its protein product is CASSLVDSDNYGYTF.

The CDR3 region is CASSSPPIDTQYF. Written as DNA, the CDR3 is TGTGCCAGCAGTTCCCCCCCGATAGATACGCAGTATTTT. The chain combines TRBV28 with TRBJ2-3; D unresolved. Trimming took off 4 bases at V and 5 bases at J, with 10 bases between the two ends. The CDR3 totals 13 residues. Germline CDR1 reads MDHEN; CDR2 reads SYDVKM.

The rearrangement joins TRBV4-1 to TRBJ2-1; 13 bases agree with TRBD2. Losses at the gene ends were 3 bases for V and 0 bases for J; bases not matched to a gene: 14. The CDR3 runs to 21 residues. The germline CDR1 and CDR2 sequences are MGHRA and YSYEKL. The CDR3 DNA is TGCGCCAGCAGCCACAAGACCGGACTAGCGGGAGTCCGCAGCTCCTACAATGAGCAGTTCTTC. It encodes CASSHKTGLAGVRSSYNEQFF.

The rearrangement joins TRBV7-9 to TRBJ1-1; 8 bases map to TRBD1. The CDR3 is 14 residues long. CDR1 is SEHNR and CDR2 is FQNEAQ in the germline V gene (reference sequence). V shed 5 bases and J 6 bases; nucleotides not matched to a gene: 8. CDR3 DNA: TGTGCCAGCAGCAGGTCATCAGGGGGCCCTGAAGCTTTCTTT. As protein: CASSRSSGGPEAFF.

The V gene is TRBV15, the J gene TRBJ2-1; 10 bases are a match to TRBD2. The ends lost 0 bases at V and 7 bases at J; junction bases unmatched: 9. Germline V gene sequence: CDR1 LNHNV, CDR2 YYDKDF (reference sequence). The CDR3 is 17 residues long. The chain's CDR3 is CATSRDRASGRGNEQFF. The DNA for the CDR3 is TGTGCCACCAGCAGAGATCGGGCTAGCGGGAGAGGGAATGAGCAGTTCTTC. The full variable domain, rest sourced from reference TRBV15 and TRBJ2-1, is DAMVIQNPRYQVTQFGKPVTLSCSQTLNHNVMYWYQQKSSQAPKLLFHYYDKDFNNEADTPDNFQSRRPNTSFCFLDIRSPGLGDTAMYLCATSRDRASGRGNEQFFGPGTRLTVL.

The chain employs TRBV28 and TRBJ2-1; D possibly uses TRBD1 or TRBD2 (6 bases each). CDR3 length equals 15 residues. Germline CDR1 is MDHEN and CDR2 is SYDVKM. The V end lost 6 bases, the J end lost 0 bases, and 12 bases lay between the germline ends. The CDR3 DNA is TGTGCCAGCAGGGGGGGCTGGATCTCCTACAATGAGCAGTTCTTC. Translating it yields CASRGGWISYNEQFF.

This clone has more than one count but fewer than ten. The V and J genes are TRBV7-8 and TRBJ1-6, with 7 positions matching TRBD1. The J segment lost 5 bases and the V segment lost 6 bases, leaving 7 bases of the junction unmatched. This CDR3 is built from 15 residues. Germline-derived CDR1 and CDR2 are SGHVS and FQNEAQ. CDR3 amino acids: CASRGTVRDNSPLHF. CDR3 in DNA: TGTGCCAGCAGGGGGACAGTGAGGGATAATTCACCCCTCCACTTT.

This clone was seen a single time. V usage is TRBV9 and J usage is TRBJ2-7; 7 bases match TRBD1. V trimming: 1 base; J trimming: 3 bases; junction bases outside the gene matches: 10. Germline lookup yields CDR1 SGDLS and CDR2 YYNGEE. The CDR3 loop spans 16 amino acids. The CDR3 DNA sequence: TGTGCCAGCAGCGTAAACCCCGAGGGGGCGTTCTACGAGCAGTACTTC. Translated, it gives CASSVNPEGAFYEQYF.

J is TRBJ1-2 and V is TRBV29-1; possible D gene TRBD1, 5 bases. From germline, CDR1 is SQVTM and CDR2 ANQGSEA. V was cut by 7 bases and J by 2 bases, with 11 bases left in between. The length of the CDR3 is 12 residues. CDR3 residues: CSARDWNYGYTF. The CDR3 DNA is TGCAGCGCCAGGGACTGGAACTATGGCTACACCTTC.

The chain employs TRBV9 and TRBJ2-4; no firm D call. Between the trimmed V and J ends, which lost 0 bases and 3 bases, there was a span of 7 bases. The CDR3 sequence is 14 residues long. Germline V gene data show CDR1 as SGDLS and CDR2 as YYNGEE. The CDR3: CASSVDHSKNIQYF. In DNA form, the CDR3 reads TGTGCCAGCAGCGTAGATCACAGCAAAAACATTCAGTACTTC.

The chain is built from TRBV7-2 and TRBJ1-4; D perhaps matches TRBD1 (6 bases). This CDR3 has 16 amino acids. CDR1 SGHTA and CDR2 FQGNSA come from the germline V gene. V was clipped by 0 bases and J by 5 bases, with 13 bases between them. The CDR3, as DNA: TGTGCCAGCAGCTTAGCCGGTCGGGGGGCCAATGAAAAACTGTTTTTT. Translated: CASSLAGRGANEKLFF.

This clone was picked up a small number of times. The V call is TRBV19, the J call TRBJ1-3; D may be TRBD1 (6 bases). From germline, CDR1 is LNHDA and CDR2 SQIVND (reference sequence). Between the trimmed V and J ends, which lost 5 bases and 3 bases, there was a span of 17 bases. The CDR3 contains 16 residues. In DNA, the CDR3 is TGTGCCAGTAGTTCCTCACAGGGCCGCATTGGAAACACCATATATTTT. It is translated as CASSSSQGRIGNTIYF.

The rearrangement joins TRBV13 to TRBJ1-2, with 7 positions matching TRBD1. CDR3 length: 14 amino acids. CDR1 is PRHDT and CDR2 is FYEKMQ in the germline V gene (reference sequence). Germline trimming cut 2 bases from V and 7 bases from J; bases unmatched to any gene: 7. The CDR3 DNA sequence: TGTGCCAGCAGCTTAAGACAGGGAGAAGGTGGCTACACCTTC. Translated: CASSLRQGEGGYTF.

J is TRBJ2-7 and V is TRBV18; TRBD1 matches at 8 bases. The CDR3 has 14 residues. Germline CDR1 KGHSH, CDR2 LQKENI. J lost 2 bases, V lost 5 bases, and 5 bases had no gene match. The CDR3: CASSATGAAYEQYF. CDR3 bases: TGTGCCAGCTCAGCGACAGGGGCGGCCTACGAGCAGTACTTC.

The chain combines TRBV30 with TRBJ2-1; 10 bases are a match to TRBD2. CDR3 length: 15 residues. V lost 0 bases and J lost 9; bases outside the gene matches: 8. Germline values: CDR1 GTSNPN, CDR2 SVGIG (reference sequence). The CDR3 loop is CAWSVGLAGVTEQFF. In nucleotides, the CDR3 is TGTGCCTGGAGTGTCGGGCTAGCGGGAGTGACTGAGCAGTTCTTC.

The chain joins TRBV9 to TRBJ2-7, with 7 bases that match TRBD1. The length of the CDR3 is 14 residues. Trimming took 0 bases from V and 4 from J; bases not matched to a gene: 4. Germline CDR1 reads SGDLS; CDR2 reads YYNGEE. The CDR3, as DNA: TGTGCCAGCAGCGTAGGTCAGGGGGATTACGAGCAGTACTTC. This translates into CASSVGQGDYEQYF.

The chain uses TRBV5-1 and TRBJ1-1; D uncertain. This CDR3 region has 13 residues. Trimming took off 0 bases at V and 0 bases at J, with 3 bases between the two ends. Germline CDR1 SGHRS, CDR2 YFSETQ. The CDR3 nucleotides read TGCGCCAGCAGCTTGGAACTGAACACTGAAGCTTTCTTT. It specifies CASSLELNTEAFF.

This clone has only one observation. The CDR3 bases are TGTGCCAGCAGTTACGACAGGGGTGGAAACACCATATATTTT. Protein sequence: CASSYDRGGNTIYF. This chain uses TRBV5-6 with TRBJ1-3; 8 bases agree with TRBD1. Trimming at V came to 5 bases and at J to 3 bases, leaving 4 bases not matched to a gene. Germline V lookup: CDR1 SGHDT, CDR2 YYEEEE. This CDR3 is 14 amino acids long.